This record concerns one T cell receptor (beta chain) sequence. Its antigen remains unidentified. Original processing notes: ImmunoSEQ gave junction-only sequences without quality scores, so filtering differed. Sequenced by immunoSEQ multiplex PCR; TCRdb stores in-frame clones only, minus some. V and J calls and clone size follow that table, whereas D and trimming were derived from the DNA. This table holds roughly 1.5 million clones, 95% to 99% found once. With V trimmed by 2 bases and J by 2 bases, 5 bases remained unmatched. CDR1 and CDR2 (germline): SGHNT, YYREEE (reference sequence). The CDR3 extends over 16 amino acids. This specimen belongs to a study of shared clonotypes between healthy human individuals. Notes on the study in general: When compared with the clonotypes that were shared by all four sorted-subset donors, the non-shared clonotypes turned out to have lower generation probabilities.

Sequences were obtained from naive CD4+ T cells sorted from blood. Sample subset: CD45RA+ positively selected. This chain uses TRBV5-4 with TRBJ2-2, with 8 bases fitting TRBD2. This clonotype originated in a man younger than 45 in good health. This CDR3 is CASSFPGGLNTGELFF. The CDR3 DNA sequence: TGTGCCAGCAGCTTCCCGGGGGGGCTTAACACCGGGGAGCTGTTTTTT.